The source of this T cell receptor (beta chain) is a study of blood T cell repertoires in COVID-19 (dated by TCRdb to 2018 to 2021). Turning to the overall study: The collaborator samples originated in the United States, Italy and Spain and spanned the acute and convalescent phases of COVID-19. The prospective study material was composed of cDNA or gDNA derived from T cells, B-cell-depleted T cells, or PBMCs. Deeply sampled blood TCRbeta repertoires from subjects exposed to, actively infected with, or recovered from COVID-19 were included in the dataset. The repertoires were released in a freely available public database intended as a resource for research on the immune response to SARS-CoV-2. The samples were drawn from two sources: the first 160 participants of the ongoing ImmuneRACE study, and over 950 subjects contributed by 6 global collaborators. Sample metadata almost always included a de-identified subject ID, COVID-19 status, age in years and sex. HLA class I and class II types, where available, came from metadata supplied by the sample provider rather than from assay-based typing.

Only one count was recorded for this clone. Its antigen remains unidentified. No much larger clonotype is one base removed from it; base qualities were not supplied. The germline V gene specifies SGHTA as CDR1 and FQGNSA as CDR2. The CDR3 sequence holds 13 residues, the cysteine and phenylalanine included. Only the CDR3 DNA is retained, 39 bases long and in frame from the first base. At the junction V is shortened by 1 base and J by 5 bases, with 5 bases in between. What the work shows at the level of the full study, not this receptor alone: The quantity of clinical and demographic metadata differed by source and by participant and was supplied without curation.

The immunoSEQ Assay, a bias-controlled multiplex PCR, was used to amplify TCRbeta CDR3 regions from genomic DNA. The paper's data handling went like this. The number of nucleated cells in each sample was estimated by amplification of reference gene primers within the assay. To quantify the absolute abundance of each unique TCRbeta CDR3 rearrangement, sequence reads were collapsed and filtered. For each sample, productive Simpson clonality was calculated by taking the square root of Simpson's diversity index across productive rearrangements. Drawn from immuneACCESS, this table holds only the in-frame rearrangements with V and J called that TCRdb kept. Clones are partly lost; checked studies trace under half to an unresolved V gene and leave the rest unexplained. The V and J calls and clone size come from that table; D and trimming were worked out from the DNA. In all, the sample holds hundreds of thousands of clones, and around 88% of those were seen once. 6% to 6.5% of the sample belongs to the ten largest clones.

In the prospective study, participants were roughly 18 to 95 years old, resided in about two dozen geographic areas of the United States, and were enrolled through a virtual design. To assign participants to cohorts, the prospective study relied on clinical history that participants themselves reported in a screening survey and a study questionnaire. For ImmuneRACE Cohort 3, a participant was defined as recovered based on two consecutive negative NP/OP PCR tests, clearance by a healthcare professional, or resolution of symptoms. In the prospective study, whole blood, serum and a nasopharyngeal or oropharyngeal swab were collected from each participant by mobile phlebotomists. Participants in the prospective study had the option to provide additional blood draws and questionnaires over a roughly two-month period. Before DNA extraction, prospective study blood samples were shipped either frozen or at room temperature.

The sequence was collected from a woman aged 40 to 49 who had recovered from COVID-19. What was sequenced was PBMCs or T cells enriched from blood (not recorded which). The chain employs TRBV7-2 and TRBJ1-4, with the D gene not confidently named. For the CDR3, the sequence is CASSLGRNEKLFF. The nucleotide sequence is given as TGTGCCAGCAGCTTAGGTAGAAATGAAAAACTGTTTTTT. Reference TRBV7-2 and TRBJ1-4 proteins supply the regions before and after the CDR3; the full variable domain is: GAGVSQSPSNKVTEKGKDVELRCDPISGHTALYWYRQSLGQGLEFLIYFQGNSAPDKSGLPSDRFSAERTGGSVSTLTIQRTQQEDSAVYLCASSLGRNEKLFFGSGTQLSVL.